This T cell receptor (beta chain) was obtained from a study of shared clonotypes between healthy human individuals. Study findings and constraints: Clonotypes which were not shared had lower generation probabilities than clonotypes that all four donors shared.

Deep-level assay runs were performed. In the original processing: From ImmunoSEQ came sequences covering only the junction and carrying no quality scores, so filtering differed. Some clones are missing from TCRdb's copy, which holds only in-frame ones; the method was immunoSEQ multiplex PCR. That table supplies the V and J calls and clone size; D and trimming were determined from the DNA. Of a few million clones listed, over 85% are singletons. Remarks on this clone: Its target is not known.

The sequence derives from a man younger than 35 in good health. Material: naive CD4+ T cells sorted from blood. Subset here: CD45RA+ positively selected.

The CDR3 DNA reads TGTGCCAGCAGCTTAGAGGTCTCCTACGAGCAGTACTTC. It encodes CASSLEVSYEQYF. The J gene is TRBJ2-5, the V gene TRBV7-2; D is unclear. TRBJ2-7 explains the end of the DNA better; the J call may be wrong. The CDR3 runs 13 residues. Per the germline V gene, CDR1 is SGHTA and CDR2 is FQGNSA.